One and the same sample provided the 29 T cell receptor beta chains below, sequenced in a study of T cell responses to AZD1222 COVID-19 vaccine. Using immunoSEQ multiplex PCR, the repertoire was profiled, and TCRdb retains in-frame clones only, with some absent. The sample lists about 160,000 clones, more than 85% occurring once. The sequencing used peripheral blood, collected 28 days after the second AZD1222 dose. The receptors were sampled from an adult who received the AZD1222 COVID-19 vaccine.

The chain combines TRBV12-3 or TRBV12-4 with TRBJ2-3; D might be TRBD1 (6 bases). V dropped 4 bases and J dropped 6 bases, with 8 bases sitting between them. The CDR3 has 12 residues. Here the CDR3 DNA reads TGTGCCAGCAGTTCAGGGGAGGATACGCAGTATTTT. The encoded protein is CASSSGEDTQYF.

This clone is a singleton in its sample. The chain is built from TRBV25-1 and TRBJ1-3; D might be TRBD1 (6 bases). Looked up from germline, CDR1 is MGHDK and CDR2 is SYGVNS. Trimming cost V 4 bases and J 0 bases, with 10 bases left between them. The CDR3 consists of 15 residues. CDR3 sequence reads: CASSVTGTSGNTIYF. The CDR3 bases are TGTGCCAGCAGTGTTACAGGGACCTCTGGAAACACCATATATTTT. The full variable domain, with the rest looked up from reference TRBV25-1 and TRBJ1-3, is EADIYQTPRYLVIGTGKKITLECSQTMGHDKMYWYQQDPGMELHLIHYSYGVNSTEKGDLSSESTVSRIRTEHFPLTLESARPSHTSQYLCASSVTGTSGNTIYFGEGSWLTVV.

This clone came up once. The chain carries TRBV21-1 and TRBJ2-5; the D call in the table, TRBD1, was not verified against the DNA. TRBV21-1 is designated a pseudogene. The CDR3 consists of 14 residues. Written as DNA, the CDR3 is TGTGCCAGCAGCAAAATGCCAGACCAAGAGACCCAGTACTTC. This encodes CASSKMPDQETQYF.

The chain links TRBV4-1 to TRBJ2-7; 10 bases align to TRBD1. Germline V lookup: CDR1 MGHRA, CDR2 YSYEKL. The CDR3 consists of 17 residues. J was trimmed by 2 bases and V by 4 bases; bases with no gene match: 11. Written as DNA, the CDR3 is TGCGCCAGCAGCCCGTCGGTCGGGACAGGGGCAGCCTACGAGCAGTACTTC. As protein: CASSPSVGTGAAYEQYF.

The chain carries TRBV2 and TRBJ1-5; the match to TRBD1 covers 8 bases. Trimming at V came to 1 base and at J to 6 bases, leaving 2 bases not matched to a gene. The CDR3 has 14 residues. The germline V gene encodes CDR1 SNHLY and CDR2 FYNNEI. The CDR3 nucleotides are TGTGCCAGCAGTGAAGGAGACAGGGGTCAGCCCCAGCATTTT. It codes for CASSEGDRGQPQHF.

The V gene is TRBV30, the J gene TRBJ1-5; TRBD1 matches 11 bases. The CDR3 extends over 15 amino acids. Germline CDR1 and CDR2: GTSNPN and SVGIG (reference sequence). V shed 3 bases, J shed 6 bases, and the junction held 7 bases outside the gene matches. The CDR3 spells CAWRAGTGGGQPQHF. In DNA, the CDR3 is TGTGCCTGGAGGGCCGGGACAGGGGGTGGTCAGCCCCAGCATTTT.

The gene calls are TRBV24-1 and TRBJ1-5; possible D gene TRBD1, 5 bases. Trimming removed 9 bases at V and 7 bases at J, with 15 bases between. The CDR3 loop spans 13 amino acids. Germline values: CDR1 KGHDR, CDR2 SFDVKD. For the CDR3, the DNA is TGTGCCACCCAACGAGGGGCGGGGCAGCCCCAGCATTTT. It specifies CATQRGAGQPQHF.

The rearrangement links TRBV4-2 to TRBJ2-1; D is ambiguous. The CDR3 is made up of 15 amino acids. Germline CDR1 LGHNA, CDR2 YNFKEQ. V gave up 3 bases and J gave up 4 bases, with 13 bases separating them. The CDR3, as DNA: TGTGCCAGCAGCCAGAGTGGAACTGGGTACAATGAGCAGTTCTTC. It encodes CASSQSGTGYNEQFF.

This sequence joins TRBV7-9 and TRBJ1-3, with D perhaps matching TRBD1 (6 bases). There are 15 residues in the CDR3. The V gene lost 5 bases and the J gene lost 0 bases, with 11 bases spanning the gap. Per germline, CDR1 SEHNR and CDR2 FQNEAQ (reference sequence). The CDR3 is CASSATGNSGNTIYF. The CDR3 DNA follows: TGTGCCAGCAGCGCCACAGGGAACTCTGGAAACACCATATATTTT.

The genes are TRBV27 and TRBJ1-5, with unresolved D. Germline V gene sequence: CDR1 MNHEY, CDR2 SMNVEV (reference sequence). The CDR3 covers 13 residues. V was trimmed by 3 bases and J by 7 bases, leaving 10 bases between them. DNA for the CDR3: TGTGCCAGCAGTTTTGAGGTCCACCAGCCCCAGCATTTT. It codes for CASSFEVHQPQHF.

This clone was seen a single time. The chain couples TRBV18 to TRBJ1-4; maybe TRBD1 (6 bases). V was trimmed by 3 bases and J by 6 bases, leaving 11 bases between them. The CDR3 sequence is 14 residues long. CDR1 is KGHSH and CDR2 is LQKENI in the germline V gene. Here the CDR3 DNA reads TGTGCCAGCTCACCCCGACAGGCGGATGAAAAACTGTTTTTT. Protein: CASSPRQADEKLFF. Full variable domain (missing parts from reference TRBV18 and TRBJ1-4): NAGVMQNPRHLVRRRGQEARLRCSPMKGHSHVYWYRQLPEEGLKFMVYLQKENIIDESGMPKERFSAEFPKEGPSILRIQQVVRGDSAAYFCASSPRQADEKLFFGSGTQLSVL.

The DNA of the CDR3 is TGCAGCGTTGAAGAGGACAGTCACGTCGGCTACACCTTC. Amino acid sequence: CSVEEDSHVGYTF. The rearrangement joins TRBV29-1 to TRBJ1-2; D might be TRBD1 (6 bases). Trimming left V 0 bases short and J 8 bases short, with 13 bases between. Germline V lookup: CDR1 SQVTM, CDR2 ANQGSEA. The CDR3 sequence is 13 residues long.

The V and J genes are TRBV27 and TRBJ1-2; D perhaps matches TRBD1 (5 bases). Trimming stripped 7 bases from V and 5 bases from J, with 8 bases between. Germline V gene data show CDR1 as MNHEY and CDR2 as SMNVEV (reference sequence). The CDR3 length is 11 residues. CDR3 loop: CASTGGYGYTF. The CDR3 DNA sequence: TGTGCCAGCACCGGGGGGTATGGCTACACCTTC.

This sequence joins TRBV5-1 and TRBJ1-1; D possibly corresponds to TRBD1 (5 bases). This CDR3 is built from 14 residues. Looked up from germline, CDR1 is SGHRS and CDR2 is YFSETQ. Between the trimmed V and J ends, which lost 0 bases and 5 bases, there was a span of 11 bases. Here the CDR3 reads CASSLGGGTTEAFF. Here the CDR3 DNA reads TGCGCCAGCAGCTTGGGCGGGGGTACAACTGAAGCTTTCTTT.

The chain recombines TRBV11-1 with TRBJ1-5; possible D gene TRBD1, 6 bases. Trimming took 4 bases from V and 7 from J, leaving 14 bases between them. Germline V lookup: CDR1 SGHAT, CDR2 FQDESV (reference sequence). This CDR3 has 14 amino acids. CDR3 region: CASSSSGVSQPQHF. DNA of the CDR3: TGTGCCAGCAGCTCATCAGGGGTCAGCCAGCCCCAGCATTTT.

For the CDR3, the DNA is TGTGCCAGCAGCCCCTACGCCGGGACTAGCGGGCCCGGATACAATGAGCAGTTCTTC. It yields the protein CASSPYAGTSGPGYNEQFF. This chain uses TRBV13 with TRBJ2-1; TRBD2 matches 12 bases. CDR1 is PRHDT, CDR2 FYEKMQ, per germline (reference sequence). This CDR3 is built from 19 residues. The junction had 15 bases not matched to a gene; V was cut back by 5 bases and J by 4 bases.

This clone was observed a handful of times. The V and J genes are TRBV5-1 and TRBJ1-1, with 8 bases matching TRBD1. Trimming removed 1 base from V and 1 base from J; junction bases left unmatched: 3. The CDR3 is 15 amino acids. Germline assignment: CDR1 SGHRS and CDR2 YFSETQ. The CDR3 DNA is TGCGCCAGCAGCTTGCCGACAGGGGAGAACACTGAAGCTTTCTTT. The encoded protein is CASSLPTGENTEAFF.

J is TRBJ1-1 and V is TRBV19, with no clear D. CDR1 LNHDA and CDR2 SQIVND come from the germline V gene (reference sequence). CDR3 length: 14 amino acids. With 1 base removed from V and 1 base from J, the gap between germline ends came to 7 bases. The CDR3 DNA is TGTGCCAGTAGTATAGGTCGGGGGAACACTGAAGCTTTCTTT. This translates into CASSIGRGNTEAFF. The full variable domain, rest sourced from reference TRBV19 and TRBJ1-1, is DGGITQSPKYLFRKEGQNVTLSCEQNLNHDAMYWYRQDPGQGLRLIYYSQIVNDFQKGDIAEGYSVSREKKESFPLTVTSAQKNPTAFYLCASSIGRGNTEAFFGQGTRLTVV.

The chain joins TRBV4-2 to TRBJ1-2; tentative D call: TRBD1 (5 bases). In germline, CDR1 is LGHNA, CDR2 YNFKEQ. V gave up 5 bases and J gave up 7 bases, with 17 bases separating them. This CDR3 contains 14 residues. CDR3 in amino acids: CASSWGEGIGGYTF. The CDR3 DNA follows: TGTGCCAGCAGCTGGGGGGAGGGGATCGGTGGCTACACCTTC.

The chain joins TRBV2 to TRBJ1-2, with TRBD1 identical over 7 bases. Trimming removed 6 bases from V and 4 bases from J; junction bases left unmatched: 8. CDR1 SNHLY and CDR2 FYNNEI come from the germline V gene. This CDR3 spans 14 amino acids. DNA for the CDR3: TGTGCCAGCAGGGGGGCAGGGGGAGGCTATGGCTACACCTTC. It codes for CASRGAGGGYGYTF.

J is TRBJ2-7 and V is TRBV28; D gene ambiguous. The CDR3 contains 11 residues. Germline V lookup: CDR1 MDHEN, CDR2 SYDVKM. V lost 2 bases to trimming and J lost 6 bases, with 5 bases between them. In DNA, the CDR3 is TGTGCCAGCAGTTTAACGGCCGAGCAGTACTTC. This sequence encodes CASSLTAEQYF. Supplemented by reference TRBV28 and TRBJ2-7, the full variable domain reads DVKVTQSSRYLVKRTGEKVFLECVQDMDHENMFWYRQDPGLGLRLIYFSYDVKMKEKGDIPEGYSVSREKKERFSLILESASTNQTSMYLCASSLTAEQYFGPGTRLTVT.

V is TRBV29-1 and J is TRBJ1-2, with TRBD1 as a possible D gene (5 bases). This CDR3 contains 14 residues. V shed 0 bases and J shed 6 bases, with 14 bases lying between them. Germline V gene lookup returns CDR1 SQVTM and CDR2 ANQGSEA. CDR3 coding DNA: TGCAGCGTTGAAGACCCAGGGAAGGAAGATGGCTACACCTTC. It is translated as CSVEDPGKEDGYTF.

CDR3 DNA sequence: TGTGCCATCAGTGGGGGGACAGGGGAGCAGCCCCAGCATTTT. Amino acids: CAISGGTGEQPQHF. The gene calls are TRBV10-3 and TRBJ1-5; TRBD1 matches at 10 bases. V lost 4 bases to trimming and J lost 7 bases; unmatched junction nucleotides: 4. This CDR3 has 14 residues. Per the germline V gene, CDR1 is ENHRY and CDR2 is SYGVKD.

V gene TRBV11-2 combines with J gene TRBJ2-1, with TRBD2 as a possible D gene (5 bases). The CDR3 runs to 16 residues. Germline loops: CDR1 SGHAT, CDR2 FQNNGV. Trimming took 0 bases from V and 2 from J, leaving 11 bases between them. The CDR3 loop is CASSLDPDGAYNEQFF. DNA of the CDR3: TGTGCCAGCAGCTTAGATCCCGACGGGGCCTACAATGAGCAGTTCTTC.

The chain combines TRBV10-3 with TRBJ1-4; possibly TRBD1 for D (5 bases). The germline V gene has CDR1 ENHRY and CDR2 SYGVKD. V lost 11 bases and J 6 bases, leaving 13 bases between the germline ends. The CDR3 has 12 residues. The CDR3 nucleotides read TGTGCCGCTAGGGGTAGAGATGAAAAACTGTTTTTT. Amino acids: CAARGRDEKLFF.

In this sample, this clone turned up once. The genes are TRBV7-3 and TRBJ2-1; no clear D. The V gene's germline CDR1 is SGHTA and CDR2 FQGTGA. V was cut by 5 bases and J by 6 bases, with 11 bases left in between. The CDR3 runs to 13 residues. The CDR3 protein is CASSQTITNEQFF. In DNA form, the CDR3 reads TGTGCCAGCAGCCAAACGATAACCAATGAGCAGTTCTTC. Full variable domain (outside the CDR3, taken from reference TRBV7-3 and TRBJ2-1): GAGVSQTPSNKVTEKGKYVELRCDPISGHTALYWYRQSLGQGPEFLIYFQGTGAADDSGLPNDRFFAVRPEGSVSTLKIQRTERGDSAVYLCASSQTITNEQFFGPGTRLTVL.

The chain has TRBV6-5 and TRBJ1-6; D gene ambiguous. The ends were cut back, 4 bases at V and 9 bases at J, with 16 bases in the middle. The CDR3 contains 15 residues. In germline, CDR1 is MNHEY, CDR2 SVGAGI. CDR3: CASSSRESRFSPLHF. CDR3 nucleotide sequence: TGTGCCAGCAGTTCAAGGGAGTCGAGGTTTTCACCCCTCCACTTT.

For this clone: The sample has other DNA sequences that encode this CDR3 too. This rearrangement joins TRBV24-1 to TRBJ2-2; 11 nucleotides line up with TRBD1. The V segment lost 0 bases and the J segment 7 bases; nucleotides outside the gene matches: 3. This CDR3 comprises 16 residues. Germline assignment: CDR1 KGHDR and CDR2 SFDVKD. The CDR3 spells CATSDLGQGANGELFF. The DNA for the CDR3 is TGTGCCACCAGTGATTTGGGACAGGGGGCGAACGGGGAGCTGTTTTTT.

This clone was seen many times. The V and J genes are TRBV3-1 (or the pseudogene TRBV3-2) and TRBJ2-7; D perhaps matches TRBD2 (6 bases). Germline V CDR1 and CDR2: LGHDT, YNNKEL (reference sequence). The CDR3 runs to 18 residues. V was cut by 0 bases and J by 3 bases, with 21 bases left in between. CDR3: CASSQEGLRGLNFYEQYF. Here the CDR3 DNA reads TGTGCCAGCAGCCAAGAAGGGCTTCGGGGACTTAACTTCTACGAGCAGTACTTC.